Shown below are 28 T cell receptor beta chains from a single sample sequenced in a study of blood T cell repertoires in COVID-19. Clones were sequenced by immunoSEQ multiplex PCR, and TCRdb holds only the in-frame ones, with some missing. This sample has 200,000 to 300,000 clones, with around 90% found just once. The sample was peripheral blood. These receptors were obtained from a woman in her fifties or sixties with COVID-19, enrolled during active disease.

CDR3 DNA: TGTGCCAGCATTAGCAACGAGCAGTACTTC. It yields the protein CASISNEQYF. V is TRBV6-5 and J is TRBJ2-7; D remains unclear. The germline gives CDR1 MNHEY, CDR2 SVGAGI. This CDR3 has 10 amino acids. V was shortened by 7 bases and J by 5 bases, with 6 bases between the two germline ends.

The rearrangement joins TRBV30 to TRBJ2-5; tentative D call: TRBD1 (5 bases). CDR1 is GTSNPN and CDR2 is SVGIG in the germline V gene (reference sequence). The V and J ends lost 0 bases and 5 bases respectively, with 10 bases between them. The CDR3 spans 13 residues. The CDR3 protein is CAWSVRGAETQYF. CDR3 nucleotide sequence: TGTGCCTGGAGTGTACGTGGGGCGGAGACCCAGTACTTC.

The chain combines TRBV3-1 (or the pseudogene TRBV3-2) with TRBJ2-7, with TRBD2 matching over 7 bases. Unmatched junction bases numbered 6, after V lost 3 bases and J lost 1 base. This CDR3 has 15 amino acids. Per germline, CDR1 LGHDT and CDR2 YNNKEL (reference sequence). CDR3 in DNA: TGTGCCAGCAGCCATTCAGCGGGAAGGTCCTACGAGCAGTACTTC. Translated, it gives CASSHSAGRSYEQYF.

The chain links TRBV2 to TRBJ2-2; TRBD2 is a possible D gene (6 bases). The CDR3 extends over 13 amino acids. Trimming shortened V by 4 bases and J by 6 bases, and 9 bases separated the two germline ends. Germline values: CDR1 SNHLY, CDR2 FYNNEI. CDR3 sequence: CASSGRAPGELFF. CDR3 sequence (DNA): TGTGCCAGCAGTGGGAGGGCTCCCGGGGAGCTGTTTTTT.

The chain has TRBV5-4 and TRBJ1-6; 9 positions agree with TRBD1. Trimming at V came to 3 bases and at J to 11 bases, leaving 6 bases not matched to a gene. The CDR3 length is 14 residues. Germline CDR1 is SGHNT and CDR2 is YYREEE (reference sequence). CDR3 amino acids: CASSSGTGWAPLHF. The DNA of the CDR3 is TGTGCCAGCAGCTCCGGGACAGGGTGGGCACCCCTCCACTTT.

Worth noting for this clone: The sample contains more than one DNA sequence encoding this CDR3. The gene calls are TRBV30 and TRBJ2-2; possibly TRBD1 for D (5 bases). V lost 1 base and J lost 1, with 7 bases in between. CDR1 is GTSNPN and CDR2 is SVGIG in the germline V gene (reference sequence). The CDR3 has 14 residues. The DNA for the CDR3 is TGTGCCTGGAGTGGGACACTGAACACCGGGGAGCTGTTTTTT. It translates to CAWSGTLNTGELFF.

The V call is TRBV7-2, the J call TRBJ2-5; D perhaps matches TRBD2 (7 bases). CDR1 is SGHTA, CDR2 FQGNSA, per germline. The CDR3 has 12 amino acids. Trimming pared 10 bases from V and 5 bases from J, leaving 14 bases between. In nucleotides, the CDR3 is TGTGCCACGCGGGGGCTGTCTGAGACCCAGTACTTC. Amino acids: CATRGLSETQYF.

This chain joins TRBV19 and TRBJ1-1; perhaps TRBD1 as D (5 bases). The germline V gene encodes CDR1 LNHDA and CDR2 SQIVND (reference sequence). The CDR3 is 13 residues long. Trimming removed 2 bases from V and 7 bases from J, with 11 bases in between. The CDR3 nucleotides are TGTGCCAGTAGTATAATTGGGGCAGGTGAAGCTTTCTTT. Translated, it gives CASSIIGAGEAFF.

This chain connects TRBV27 to TRBJ2-1; 9 nucleotides match TRBD2. Trimming took 6 bases from V and 6 from J; bases not matched to a gene: 12. CDR3 length equals 16 residues. The germline V gene encodes CDR1 MNHEY and CDR2 SMNVEV (reference sequence). Written as DNA, the CDR3 is TGTGCCAGCAGGACCATAGCGGGAGAGCCTGTCAATGAGCAGTTCTTC. The encoded protein is CASRTIAGEPVNEQFF.

This rearrangement joins TRBV28 to TRBJ1-5; 9 bases align to TRBD1. Trimming removed 6 bases from V and 1 base from J; junction bases left unmatched: 4. Germline loops: CDR1 MDHEN, CDR2 SYDVKM. The CDR3 runs to 15 residues. The CDR3 loop is CASRDRGRSNQPQHF. In DNA, the CDR3 is TGTGCCAGCAGAGACAGGGGGAGGAGCAATCAGCCCCAGCATTTT.

The chain employs TRBV19 and TRBJ1-2, with 7 bases that match TRBD1. V was pared by 4 bases and J by 7 bases, with 18 bases of the junction left unmatched. Germline V gene sequence: CDR1 LNHDA, CDR2 SQIVND (reference sequence). This CDR3 contains 17 residues. In DNA form, the CDR3 reads TGTGCCAGTAGTACGGTAGAGAGGCTACAGGGGATGGTTGGCTACACCTTC. Protein product: CASSTVERLQGMVGYTF.

The chain couples TRBV3-1 (or the pseudogene TRBV3-2) to TRBJ2-7; D possibly corresponds to TRBD1 (6 bases). The CDR3 is 12 amino acids. Trimming removed 5 bases at V and 2 bases at J, with 7 bases between. Per the germline V gene, CDR1 is LGHDT and CDR2 is YNNKEL (reference sequence). CDR3 protein: CASSYRAYEQYF. Here the CDR3 DNA reads TGTGCCAGCAGCTACAGGGCCTACGAGCAGTACTTC.

This clone showed up just a few times. The rearrangement links TRBV28 to TRBJ1-2; D is ambiguous. Germline loops: CDR1 MDHEN, CDR2 SYDVKM. The CDR3 extends over 12 amino acids. V dropped 7 bases and J dropped 4 bases, with 10 bases sitting between them. CDR3 nucleotide sequence: TGTGCCAGCACCCCTTTGTTCTATGGCTACACCTTC. The encoded protein is CASTPLFYGYTF.

The V and J genes are TRBV9 and TRBJ2-7, with a tentative D call TRBD1 (6 bases). The CDR3 covers 14 residues. Germline-derived CDR1 and CDR2 are SGDLS and YYNGEE. V lost 0 bases and J 5 bases, leaving 12 bases between the germline ends. CDR3 region: CASSVGDTLNEQYF. The CDR3 DNA reads as TGTGCCAGCAGCGTAGGGGACACCCTGAACGAGCAGTACTTC. The variable domain in full, completed from reference TRBV9 and TRBJ2-7, reads DSGVTQTPKHLITATGQRVTLRCSPRSGDLSVYWYQQSLDQGLQFLIQYYNGEERAKGNILERFSAQQFPDLHSELNLSSLELGDSALYFCASSVGDTLNEQYFGPGTRLTVT.

The chain has TRBV9 and TRBJ2-7, with D tentatively TRBD2 (7 bases). The V gene's germline CDR1 is SGDLS and CDR2 YYNGEE. The germline V and J ends were trimmed by 4 bases and 8 bases, with 22 bases remaining between them. The CDR3 has 15 amino acids. In DNA, the CDR3 is TGTGCCAGCAGCACAGGCGTCCGGGGGGCGGGTAAGCAGTACTTC. Amino acid sequence: CASSTGVRGAGKQYF.

This chain joins TRBV13 and TRBJ2-7, with a possible D match to TRBD2 (5 bases). Trimming removed 0 bases at V and 2 bases at J, with 14 bases between. CDR1 and CDR2 from the germline V gene are PRHDT and FYEKMQ (reference sequence). CDR3 length equals 16 residues. CDR3 in amino acids: CASSLGRGGMTYEQYF. In DNA form, the CDR3 reads TGTGCCAGCAGCTTAGGCCGAGGAGGTATGACCTACGAGCAGTACTTC.

This sequence joins TRBV10-3 and TRBJ2-7; a possible D gene is TRBD2 (6 bases). Trimming left V 3 bases short and J 1 base short, with 13 bases between. Germline-derived CDR1 and CDR2 are ENHRY and SYGVKD. This CDR3 is built from 15 residues. The CDR3 DNA follows: TGTGCCATCAGTGACCCCGGGAGACGGTCCTACGAGCAGTACTTC. Its protein product is CAISDPGRRSYEQYF.

This chain connects TRBV2 to TRBJ2-2; 7 bases match TRBD2. V was pared by 4 bases and J by 1 base, with 0 bases of the junction left unmatched. The germline CDR1 and CDR2 sequences are SNHLY and FYNNEI. The CDR3 loop spans 14 amino acids. CDR3 sequence reads: CASSGGRNTGELFF. For the CDR3, the DNA is TGTGCCAGCAGTGGCGGGAGGAACACCGGGGAGCTGTTTTTT.

DNA of the CDR3: TGCGCCAGCAGCCAAGAAGTGGGACTACTTTTCTTC. It encodes CASSQEVGLLFF. The chain couples TRBV4-1 to TRBJ2-1, with 7 bases identical to TRBD2. The CDR3 spans 12 residues. Unmatched junction bases numbered 6, after V lost 0 bases and J lost 16 bases. Germline lookup yields CDR1 MGHRA and CDR2 YSYEKL.

CDR3 residues: CAISESRDNQPQHF. As DNA, the CDR3 is TGTGCCATCAGTGAGTCGAGGGACAATCAGCCCCAGCATTTT. The chain joins TRBV10-3 to TRBJ1-5, with D uncertain. The CDR3 has 14 amino acids. In germline, CDR1 is ENHRY, CDR2 SYGVKD. Between the trimmed V and J ends, which lost 0 bases and 3 bases, there was a span of 6 bases.

This chain uses TRBV7-9 with TRBJ1-3; D gene unclear. The V end lost 7 bases, the J end lost 0 bases, and 10 bases lay between the germline ends. CDR1 and CDR2 from the germline V gene are SEHNR and FQNEAQ (reference sequence). This CDR3 is 14 amino acids long. The CDR3, as DNA: TGTGCCAGCACTAAAGGTTACTCTGGAAACACCATATATTTT. This gives the protein CASTKGYSGNTIYF.

The rearrangement joins TRBV30 to TRBJ2-3; D perhaps matches TRBD2 (5 bases). This CDR3 has 15 amino acids. V was shortened by 3 bases and J by 0 bases, with 13 bases between the two germline ends. From germline, CDR1 is GTSNPN and CDR2 SVGIG (reference sequence). The CDR3 nucleotides are TGTGCCTGGAGCAGCTCCGGGGTGAGCACAGATACGCAGTATTTT. Protein product: CAWSSSGVSTDTQYF.

The V gene is TRBV5-1, the J gene TRBJ2-7, with 8 nucleotides matching TRBD2. The length of the CDR3 is 15 residues. Trimming at V came to 4 bases and at J to 2 bases, leaving 8 bases not matched to a gene. Germline CDR1 is SGHRS and CDR2 is YFSETQ. The CDR3 DNA sequence: TGCGCCAGCAGCCCCGGAAGCGGGGGACCCTACGAGCAGTACTTC. Residues: CASSPGSGGPYEQYF.

Here the CDR3 reads CASSQTPDSRNQPQHF. The CDR3 DNA is TGTGCCAGCAGCCAAACTCCGGATTCTAGGAATCAGCCCCAGCATTTT. V usage is TRBV3-1 (or the pseudogene TRBV3-2) and J usage is TRBJ1-5; no definite D call. Trimming cost V 2 bases and J 4 bases, with 15 bases left between them. This CDR3 has 16 residues. The germline CDR1 and CDR2 sequences are LGHDT and YNNKEL (reference sequence).

J is TRBJ1-3 and V is TRBV5-4, with D possibly matching TRBD1 (5 bases). The CDR3 length is 14 residues. V dropped 4 bases and J dropped 7 bases, with 15 bases sitting between them. CDR1 is SGHNT, CDR2 YYREEE, per germline (reference sequence). The CDR3 sequence: CASSSRGVENTIYF. In nucleotides, the CDR3 is TGTGCCAGCAGCAGTCGGGGGGTTGAGAACACCATATATTTT. Together with reference TRBV5-4 and TRBJ1-3, the CDR3 gives the full variable domain: ETGVTQSPTHLIKTRGQQVTLRCSSQSGHNTVSWYQQALGQGPQFIFQYYREEENGRGNFPPRFSGLQFPNYSSELNVNALELDDSALYLCASSSRGVENTIYFGEGSWLTVV.

V usage is TRBV27 and J usage is TRBJ2-7; D perhaps matches TRBD2 (6 bases). The CDR3 length is 13 residues. Looked up from germline, CDR1 is MNHEY and CDR2 is SMNVEV (reference sequence). V was clipped by 6 bases and J by 7 bases, with 16 bases between them. In nucleotides, the CDR3 is TGTGCCAGCAGCCGGGGCATTGCGGGGGAGCAGTACTTC. It specifies CASSRGIAGEQYF.

The chain carries TRBV4-2 and TRBJ1-5, with TRBD1 identical over 7 bases. Germline-derived CDR1 and CDR2 are LGHNA and YNFKEQ. Trimming removed 2 bases from V and 0 bases from J; junction bases left unmatched: 7. The CDR3 loop spans 17 amino acids. CDR3 region: CASSQPDRVNSNQPQHF. As DNA, the CDR3 is TGTGCCAGCAGCCAACCCGACAGGGTCAATAGCAATCAGCCCCAGCATTTT.

The chain has TRBV19 and TRBJ1-5; 12 nucleotides align to TRBD1. The junction had 14 bases not matched to a gene; V was cut back by 4 bases and J by 7 bases. Germline V lookup: CDR1 LNHDA, CDR2 SQIVND (reference sequence). The CDR3 extends over 18 amino acids. The CDR3 protein is CASSTYGAGTGGRQPQHF. Here the CDR3 DNA reads TGTGCCAGTAGTACCTACGGGGCCGGGACAGGGGGCCGGCAGCCCCAGCATTTT.